The next 10 T cell receptor beta chains were all read from a single sample in a study of neurological immune-mediated disorders. TCRdb recomputed calls from the 5' RACE reads with MiXCR, one row per CDR3 protein. Of around 50,000 distinct CDR3 sequences in the sample, roughly 24% were seen once. The sample was PBMCs. These receptors all come from a woman between 65 and 79 years old in good health.

This chain uses TRBV5-6 with TRBJ1-4; the D gene is possibly TRBD1 (5 bases). V was trimmed by 0 bases and J by 2 bases, leaving 17 bases between them. Germline lookup yields CDR1 SGHDT and CDR2 YYEEEE. The CDR3 contains 18 residues. The CDR3, as DNA: TGTGCCAGCAGCTTGGCATCGCCGGGGCCCCCCACTAATGAAAAACTGTTTTTT. Protein: CASSLASPGPPTNEKLFF.

The sample holds many counts of this clonotype. The CDR3 sequence: CASSLSGAEETQYF. The CDR3 DNA sequence: TGCGCCAGCAGCTTGTCGGGGGCGGAGGAGACCCAGTACTTC. V and J are TRBV5-1 and TRBJ2-5; tentatively, D is TRBD1 or TRBD2 (6 bases each). Germline V gives CDR1 SGHRS, CDR2 YFSETQ. The CDR3 totals 14 residues. Between the trimmed V and J ends, which lost 1 base and 5 bases, there was a span of 12 bases.

This clonotype was counted between two and nine times. This chain links TRBV9 with TRBJ2-7; TRBD1 agrees at 8 bases. The CDR3 contains 14 residues. Germline lookup yields CDR1 SGDLS and CDR2 YYNGEE. V lost 4 bases, J lost 1 base, and 4 bases stayed unmatched. DNA of the CDR3: TGTGCCAGCAGCCTCGGACAGGGATCCTACGAGCAGTACTTC. Protein product: CASSLGQGSYEQYF.

The chain is built from TRBV5-1 and TRBJ2-7; possibly TRBD1 for D (5 bases). Germline V gene data show CDR1 as SGHRS and CDR2 as YFSETQ. V lost 7 bases to trimming and J lost 3 bases, with 17 bases between them. The CDR3 runs to 14 residues. CDR3: CASHELGPNYEQYF. CDR3 sequence (DNA): TGCGCCAGCCACGAGTTGGGGCCCAACTACGAGCAGTACTTC.

This clonotype was counted ten times or more. This chain connects TRBV20-1 to TRBJ2-7, with 9 bases that match TRBD2. The germline V gene has CDR1 DFQATT and CDR2 SNEGSKA (reference sequence). This CDR3 comprises 14 residues. Trimming cost V 6 bases and J 1 base; bases outside gene matches: 7. In DNA form, the CDR3 reads TGCAGTGCACAGAGCGGGGGGTATTCCTACGAGCAGTACTTC. Translation: CSAQSGGYSYEQYF.

This clonotype was recorded at least ten times. The rearrangement uses TRBV4-3 and TRBJ2-2, with a possible D match to TRBD2 (6 bases). CDR1 and CDR2 from the germline V gene are LGHNA and YSLEER. Trimming removed 4 bases from V and 1 base from J, with 10 bases in between. The CDR3 consists of 15 residues. CDR3 amino acids: CASSRRDWNTGELFF. DNA for the CDR3: TGCGCCAGCAGCCGCCGGGACTGGAACACCGGGGAGCTGTTTTTT.

This clonotype has a count of ten or more. The genes are TRBV7-2 and TRBJ2-7, with TRBD2 matching 9 bases. Trimming removed 0 bases from V and 7 bases from J; junction bases left unmatched: 7. Germline V gene lookup returns CDR1 SGHTA and CDR2 FQGNSA. The CDR3 runs 15 residues. The CDR3 is CASSLAGGRVSEQYF. In DNA, the CDR3 is TGTGCCAGCAGCTTAGCGGGCGGGAGGGTGAGTGAGCAGTACTTC.

The chain uses TRBV6-2 or TRBV6-3 and TRBJ1-4; 7 bases match TRBD1. Germline V gene data show CDR1 as MNHEY and CDR2 as SVGEGT. The CDR3 is 15 residues long. The V and J ends lost 8 bases and 2 bases, in that order; junction bases with no gene match: 8. CDR3 coding DNA: TGTGCCAGCCTTCGGACAGGTCTCACTAATGAAAAACTGTTTTTT. As protein: CASLRTGLTNEKLFF.

The chain couples TRBV7-8 to TRBJ2-3, with 8 positions matching TRBD2. The CDR3 is 14 residues long. With V trimmed by 5 bases and J by 2 bases, 3 bases remained unmatched. CDR1 and CDR2 (germline): SGHVS, FQNEAQ. Written as DNA, the CDR3 is TGTGCCAGCAGCCCTAGCGGGTTCACAGATACGCAGTATTTT. This gives the protein CASSPSGFTDTQYF.

This clonotype was recorded many times. This chain links TRBV5-1 with TRBJ2-7, with TRBD2 identical over 12 bases. V shed 0 bases and J 2 bases; nucleotides not matched to a gene: 0. The germline gives CDR1 SGHRS, CDR2 YFSETQ. The CDR3 is 15 amino acids. Written as DNA, the CDR3 is TGCGCCAGCAGCTTGGCTAGCGGGAGGGCCTACGAGCAGTACTTC. The encoded protein is CASSLASGRAYEQYF. The full variable domain, rest sourced from reference TRBV5-1 and TRBJ2-7, is KAGVTQTPRYLIKTRGQQVTLSCSPISGHRSVSWYQQTPGQGLQFLFEYFSETQRNKGNFPGRFSGRQFSNSRSEMNVSTLELGDSALYLCASSLASGRAYEQYFGPGTRLTVT.